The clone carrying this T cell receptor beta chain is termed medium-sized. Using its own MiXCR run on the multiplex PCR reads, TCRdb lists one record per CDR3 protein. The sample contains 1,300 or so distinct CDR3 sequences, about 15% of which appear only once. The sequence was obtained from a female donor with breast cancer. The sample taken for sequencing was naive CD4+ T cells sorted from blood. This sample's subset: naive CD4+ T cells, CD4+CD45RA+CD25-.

Written as DNA, the CDR3 is TGTGCCAGCAGTTCACCCCATATCGGCTATGGCTACACCTTC. Translating gives CASSSPHIGYGYTF. The rearrangement uses TRBV12-3 or TRBV12-4 and TRBJ1-2, with D hard to call. This CDR3 is 14 amino acids long. V lost 4 bases and J 4 bases, leaving 13 bases between the germline ends.